This T cell receptor beta chain was captured in a study of blood T cells in healthy people across ages. Peripheral blood, roughly 9.1 milliliters per donor, was collected. A minimum of 5 micrograms of total RNA was extracted per sample. J lost 0 bases, V lost 5 bases, and 9 bases had no gene match. The germline gives CDR1 MGHRA, CDR2 YSYEKL. There are 16 residues in the CDR3. As regards this clonotype: The antigen remains unidentified.

Together with a sample-barcoded 5' primer, a J-beta primer mix was included in a second PCR lasting 7 to 11 cycles. TCRdb re-called the 5' RACE reads with MiXCR, one entry per CDR3 protein. The sample consists of roughly 1.7 million distinct CDR3 sequences, around 36% of them appearing once. Findings and caveats of the study: Reliance upon unsorted PBMCs precluded definitive naive versus antigen-experienced comparison.

The receptor comes from a woman in her 30s in good health. Sequencing was performed on blood. The rearrangement links TRBV4-1 to TRBJ1-2; the match to TRBD1 covers 7 bases. The CDR3 reads CASSVAGGPANYGYTF. Written as DNA, the CDR3 is TGCGCCAGCAGCGTGGCAGGGGGGCCCGCTAACTATGGCTACACCTTC.